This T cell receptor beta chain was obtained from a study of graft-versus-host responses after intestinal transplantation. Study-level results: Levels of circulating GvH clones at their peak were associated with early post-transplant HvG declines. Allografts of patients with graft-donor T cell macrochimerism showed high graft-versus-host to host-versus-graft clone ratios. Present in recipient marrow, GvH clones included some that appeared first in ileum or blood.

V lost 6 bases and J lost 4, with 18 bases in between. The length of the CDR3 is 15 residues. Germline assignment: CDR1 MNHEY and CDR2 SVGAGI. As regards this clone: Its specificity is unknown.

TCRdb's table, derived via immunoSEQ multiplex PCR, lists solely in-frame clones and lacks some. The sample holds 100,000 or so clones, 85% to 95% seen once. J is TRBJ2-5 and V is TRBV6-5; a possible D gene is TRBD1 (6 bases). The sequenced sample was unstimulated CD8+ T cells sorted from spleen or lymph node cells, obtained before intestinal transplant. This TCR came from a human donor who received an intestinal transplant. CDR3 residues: CASSPVGAGRETQYF. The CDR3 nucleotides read TGTGCCAGCAGCCCCGTGGGGGCAGGACGAGAGACCCAGTACTTC.